Listed here are 9 T cell receptor beta chains from one sample, sequenced in a study of blood T cell repertoires in COVID-19. Assay: immunoSEQ multiplex PCR; the TCRdb copy retains only in-frame clones and omits some. The sample lists roughly 200,000 clones; over 75% were seen once. Sequencing used peripheral blood. The receptors stem from a man between 60 and 75 years old with acute or convalescent COVID-19.

This clone came up a few times. The chain is built from TRBV28 and TRBJ1-5, with D maybe TRBD1 (6 bases). The CDR3 runs to 14 residues. V lost 4 bases and J 6 bases, leaving 13 bases between the germline ends. CDR1 is MDHEN and CDR2 is SYDVKM in the germline V gene. The CDR3 region is CASSYYRDRQPQHF. The CDR3 nucleotides read TGTGCCAGCAGTTACTACAGGGATCGTCAGCCCCAGCATTTT.

The CDR3, as DNA: TGTGCCAGCACAGCTGATACAGGGGGCCGAGAGACCCAGTACTTC. This codes for CASTADTGGRETQYF. The V gene is TRBV18, the J gene TRBJ2-5; the match to TRBD1 covers 9 bases. Per germline, CDR1 KGHSH and CDR2 LQKENI. The CDR3 extends over 15 amino acids. With V trimmed by 8 bases and J by 4 bases, 11 bases remained unmatched.

V and J are TRBV19 and TRBJ1-4; possible D gene TRBD1, 5 bases. This CDR3 contains 19 residues. V was shortened by 1 base and J by 0 bases, with 18 bases between the two germline ends. CDR1 and CDR2 (germline): LNHDA, SQIVND (reference sequence). The CDR3 DNA follows: TGTGCCAGTAGTATAGTGGGACTCCGAACCACAACAACTAATGAAAAACTGTTTTTT. This gives the protein CASSIVGLRTTTTNEKLFF.

V usage is TRBV11-1 and J usage is TRBJ2-1; 9 bases fit TRBD2. In germline, CDR1 is SGHAT, CDR2 FQDESV (reference sequence). Trimming took 5 bases from V and 0 from J; bases not matched to a gene: 2. The CDR3 covers 15 residues. The CDR3: CASSRSGSSYNEQFF. The CDR3 DNA is TGTGCCAGCAGCCGTAGCGGGAGCTCCTACAATGAGCAGTTCTTC.

This chain joins TRBV28 and TRBJ2-7; D is ambiguous. V dropped 6 bases and J dropped 9 bases, with 21 bases sitting between them. Germline V gene sequence: CDR1 MDHEN, CDR2 SYDVKM. The CDR3 contains 14 residues. CDR3 coding DNA: TGTGCCAGCAGCCCTCCGAGAACTCGTTGGTGGCAGTACTTC. Translated: CASSPPRTRWWQYF.

This chain joins TRBV15 and TRBJ2-1, with TRBD1 matching over 9 bases. Germline assignment: CDR1 LNHNV and CDR2 YYDKDF (reference sequence). The CDR3 totals 16 residues. J was trimmed by 5 bases and V by 1 base; bases with no gene match: 6. Here the CDR3 reads CATSRVMGQGDNEQFF. CDR3 coding DNA: TGTGCCACCAGCAGAGTCATGGGACAGGGAGACAATGAGCAGTTCTTC. The full variable domain, in which reference TRBV15 and TRBJ2-1 provide the parts outside the CDR3, is DAMVIQNPRYQVTQFGKPVTLSCSQTLNHNVMYWYQQKSSQAPKLLFHYYDKDFNNEADTPDNFQSRRPNTSFCFLDIRSPGLGDTAMYLCATSRVMGQGDNEQFFGPGTRLTVL.

This chain joins TRBV19 and TRBJ2-1; 12 bases fit TRBD2. The ends lost 3 bases at V and 8 bases at J; junction bases unmatched: 5. The germline V gene encodes CDR1 LNHDA and CDR2 SQIVND (reference sequence). This CDR3 has 15 residues. This CDR3 reads CASSIPGLAGYEQFF. CDR3 in DNA: TGTGCCAGTAGTATTCCGGGACTAGCGGGTTATGAGCAGTTCTTC.

This chain links TRBV28 with TRBJ2-7, with 10 nucleotides matching TRBD1. The CDR3 length is 16 residues. Losses at the gene ends were 10 bases for V and 5 bases for J; bases not matched to a gene: 17. Germline loops: CDR1 MDHEN, CDR2 SYDVKM. As DNA, the CDR3 is TGTGCCACCCAGACAGACGGGACAGGGGTCGCGCACGAGCAGTACTTC. As protein: CATQTDGTGVAHEQYF.

The genes are TRBV7-2 and TRBJ2-2; 7 positions agree with TRBD2. Trimming at V came to 8 bases and at J to 6 bases, leaving 9 bases not matched to a gene. The CDR3 covers 14 residues. The germline gives CDR1 SGHTA, CDR2 FQGNSA. Here the CDR3 DNA reads TGTGCCAGCCGGCGCGGGAGTTTTTCCGGGGAGCTGTTTTTT. Protein: CASRRGSFSGELFF.